This entry lists 5 T cell receptor beta chains sequenced from one sample in a study of blood T cell repertoires in COVID-19. Only in-frame clones appear in the TCRdb table, and some are missing; sequencing was by immunoSEQ multiplex PCR. This table has about 270,000 clones, about 91% appearing once. The sample consisted of peripheral blood. These receptors came from a person between 18 and 35 years old with COVID-19, enrolled during active disease.

This sequence joins TRBV2 and TRBJ2-3; 9 nucleotides agree with TRBD2. The trim removed 8 bases at V and 6 bases at J, leaving 15 bases unmatched. Germline CDR1 and CDR2: SNHLY and FYNNEI. The CDR3 covers 16 residues. The DNA for the CDR3 is TGTGCCAGCGCTAGCGGGGACTCGGTCGTGTTGGATACGCAGTATTTT. Translated: CASASGDSVVLDTQYF.

This chain uses TRBV10-3 with TRBJ2-7, with a possible D match to TRBD1 (5 bases). The CDR3 is made up of 12 amino acids. With 3 bases removed from V and 6 bases from J, the gap between germline ends came to 9 bases. Germline CDR1 reads ENHRY; CDR2 reads SYGVKD. The CDR3 loop reads CAISDSQGEQYF. The CDR3 nucleotides are TGTGCCATCAGTGATTCTCAGGGCGAGCAGTACTTC.

The chain is built from TRBV5-1 and TRBJ2-7; TRBD2 might be the D (5 bases). This CDR3 has 14 residues. V lost 0 bases, J lost 2 bases, and 9 bases lay in between. Germline loops: CDR1 SGHRS, CDR2 YFSETQ. The CDR3 is CASSLDARAYEQYF. DNA of the CDR3: TGCGCCAGCAGCTTGGACGCGAGGGCCTACGAGCAGTACTTC.

V and J are TRBV5-8 and TRBJ1-5; 7 nucleotides align to TRBD1. This CDR3 is built from 15 residues. Unmatched junction bases numbered 9, after V lost 4 bases and J lost 5 bases. Looked up from germline, CDR1 is SGHTS and CDR2 is YDEGEE. This CDR3 is CASSAGDRDYQPQHF. The CDR3 DNA sequence: TGTGCCAGCAGCGCGGGCGACAGGGATTATCAGCCCCAGCATTTT.

The V call is TRBV27, the J call TRBJ1-2; the match to TRBD1 covers 7 bases. V was clipped by 3 bases and J by 1 base; unmatched bases: 5. From germline, CDR1 is MNHEY and CDR2 SMNVEV (reference sequence). This CDR3 comprises 15 residues. CDR3 sequence: CASSLYRGGNYGYTF. CDR3 nucleotide sequence: TGTGCCAGCAGTTTGTACAGGGGCGGTAACTATGGCTACACCTTC.